This T cell receptor (beta chain) was captured in a study of molecular identifiers for immune sequencing clone quantification (dated by TCRdb to the late 2010s). About the investigation overall: For a replicate experiment, RNA from roughly 20,000 or 100,000 naive CD8 T cells was divided into five aliquots, and four of the five aliquots were sequenced. This methods study used CD8 T cells to benchmark TCR RNA copy counting and molecular-identifier clustering-based TCR repertoire sequencing (MIDCIRS). The full study reports these points: Clones above 20 RNA copies held over 98% of molecules in CMV-specific effector cells but under 1% in naive cells. Naive libraries contained spiked-in Jurkat TCR RNA (10 copies' worth), which is not part of the donor repertoire. Spiked-in Jurkat TCR RNA equivalent to a single cell was reported to be detectable even among 850,000 to 1,000,000 naive CD8 T cells. The sizes of highly expanded clones could end up underestimated when identical TCR molecules share a barcode. When barcode sub-clustering was omitted, TCR diversity was inflated by chimeric consensus sequences, with chimeras reaching as high as 47%. Modeling estimated about three recovered TCR RNA copies per cell, compared with 9.5 to 10 by digital PCR, which implies 30% to 35% capture efficiency.

Libraries of naive CD8 T cells were generated from around 20,000 to 990,000 sorted cells, with 10%, 30% or 50% of the purified RNA used. Naive CD8 T cells, defined as CD8+CD4-CCR7+CD45RA+, were FACS-sorted into RLT Plus buffer on a BD FACSAria II. To test detection sensitivity, Jurkat RNA equivalent to roughly eleven TCR copies was spiked into samples of about 19,000-1,000,000 naive CD8 T cells. Enrichment of CD8 T cells was done with RosetteSep CD8+ T Cell Enrichment Cocktail plus Ficoll-Paque, and ACK red cell lysis came afterward. This clonotype was observed many times. Its antigen is currently not known. No base-level quality is on record; no much larger clone is a single base apart. Libraries came from PCR. TCRdb names NextSeq 500 as the instrument used. Bulk TCR libraries were generated as previously described, with the TCR primers listed in Table S5 used. The Qiagen AllPrep DNA/RNA kit was used to purify total RNA. Before analysis, reads from multiple sequencing runs of the same library were pooled. In the source study's methods: Reads were retained only if an exact TCR constant sequence was present, and the retained reads were trimmed to 150 nt and grouped according to their 12-nt molecular barcodes. Reads inside each barcode group were sub-clustered using a 15% Levenshtein threshold, and a quality-weighted consensus sequence was constructed for each RNA molecule. Non-functional sequences were excluded, and lower-count sequences lying one edit away from another sequence were also excluded. Based on a fit of two negative binomial distributions, barcode sub-clusters having less than 20% of the maximum read count were discarded. TCRdb reanalyzed the raw reads on its own, using fastp at Q25 for trimming and MiXCR for clone calling, and kept in-frame beta chains. When rows share a CDR3 protein, they turn into one entry using the most common DNA and genes. None of the V and J calls come from the authors' own analysis; TCRdb made them. The sample includes about 98,000 distinct CDR3 sequences, with 30% to 45% observed a single time. Roughly 10% of the sample lies in the top ten.

Spanning cysteine to phenylalanine, the CDR3 consists of 13 amino acids. Kept here is only the CDR3 DNA, which spans 39 bases and is read in frame from base 1. V sheds 6 bases and J sheds 4 bases, leaving 12 bases between their ends. The chain employs TRBV12-3 or TRBV12-4 and TRBJ2-5; the D region may be TRBD1 or TRBD2, each matching 5 bases equally. Sequencing was carried out using naive CD8+ T cells from blood, with Jurkat cell RNA spiked in. What this sample's cell subset or site label stands for: FACS-sorted CD8+CD4-CCR7+CD45RA+ naive T cells. This clonotype was obtained from a human donor in good health. Some libraries in this study had Jurkat cell RNA spiked in. The CDR3 reads as follows: CASSSTGGETQYF. The sequenced DNA: TGTGCCAGCAGCTCCACAGGAGGAGAGACCCAGTACTTC.